The rows below give T cell receptor beta chains drawn from one sample of a study of Graves' ophthalmopathy and Graves' hyperthyroidism. Each CDR3 protein gets one entry after TCRdb re-called the multiplex PCR reads with MiXCR. The sample lists 210,000 or so distinct CDR3 sequences, around 28% seen once, with over 7.5% in the top ten. The sequenced sample consisted of peripheral blood. These receptors all come from a man aged 45-65 years with Graves' ophthalmopathy. The CDR3 runs from the conserved cysteine through the conserved F or W. The D gene is left open where the match is weak. Clone size, where shown, is once, few, many, or a class for clones that have expanded.

clone_size,j_call,cdr3_length,v_call,d_call,cdr3_aa,cdr3_nt
many,TRBJ2-7,14,TRBV6-5,TRBD2,CASRRSGSPYEQYF,TGTGCCAGCAGACGTAGCGGGAGTCCCTACGAGCAGTACTTC
many,TRBJ2-5,14,TRBV12-3/TRBV12-4,.,CASSPARREETQYF,TGTGCCAGCAGTCCGGCGAGGAGGGAAGAGACCCAGTACTTC
many,TRBJ2-5,16,TRBV20-1,TRBD2,CSARDWTGGPVETQYF,TGCAGTGCTAGAGATTGGACGGGAGGGCCGGTGGAGACCCAGTACTTC
.,TRBJ1-5,15,TRBV6-1,.,CASSPARSHNQPQHF,TGTGCCAGCAGCCCTGCTCGTAGTCACAATCAGCCCCAGCATTTT
.,TRBJ2-7,15,TRBV5-1,TRBD1,CASSLDRQGAYEQYF,TGCGCCAGCAGCTTGGATCGACAGGGGGCCTACGAGCAGTACTTC
.,TRBJ1-1,17,TRBV27,TRBD1,CASSLFPPRQGNTEAFF,TGTGCCAGCAGTTTATTTCCCCCCAGACAGGGGAACACTGAAGCTTTCTTT
many,TRBJ2-7,13,TRBV20-1,TRBD2,CSARGLAGDEQYF,TGCAGTGCTAGGGGGCTAGCGGGAGACGAGCAGTACTTC
many,TRBJ1-3,17,TRBV9,TRBD1,CASSSQGQVYPGNTIYF,TGTGCCAGCAGCAGCCAGGGACAGGTTTACCCTGGAAACACCATATATTTT
many,TRBJ2-7,13,TRBV19,TRBD1,CASSIRTGYEQYF,TGTGCCAGTAGTATTAGGACAGGCTACGAGCAGTACTTC
many,TRBJ2-7,15,TRBV11-2,.,CASSPIAGRGYEQYF,TGTGCCAGCAGCCCCATTGCGGGAAGGGGTTACGAGCAGTACTTC
few,TRBJ2-5,13,TRBV6-2/TRBV6-3,TRBD2,CASRKTSEETQYF,TGTGCCAGCAGGAAGACTAGCGAAGAGACCCAGTACTTC
many,TRBJ1-1,15,TRBV28,.,CASSSPTVMNTEAFF,TGTGCCAGCAGTTCGCCGACAGTTATGAACACTGAAGCTTTCTTT
many,TRBJ2-7,15,TRBV7-9,TRBD2,CASSGGNGRVREQYF,TGTGCCAGCAGCGGGGGCAACGGGAGGGTAAGGGAGCAGTACTTC
.,TRBJ2-1,12,TRBV12-3/TRBV12-4,.,CASGTSFNEQFF,TGTGCCAGCGGGACATCGTTCAATGAGCAGTTCTTC
many,TRBJ2-7,15,TRBV6-5,TRBD1,CASSYSSGTAYEQYF,TGTGCCAGCAGTTACTCCTCCGGGACAGCTTACGAGCAGTACTTC
.,TRBJ1-3,14,TRBV29-1,TRBD1,CSVFLQGTGNTIYF,TGCAGCGTTTTCTTACAGGGGACTGGAAACACCATATATTTT
many,TRBJ1-1,13,TRBV27,.,CASSSGGSGEAFF,TGTGCCAGCAGCTCGGGGGGGTCGGGGGAAGCTTTCTTT
many,TRBJ2-2,19,TRBV27,TRBD2,CASSTLLAGGPINTGELFF,TGTGCCAGCAGTACCTTACTAGCGGGAGGGCCAATTAACACCGGGGAGCTGTTTTTT
many,TRBJ2-2,15,TRBV28,TRBD1,CASSLVGQNHGELFF,TGTGCCAGCAGTTTAGTGGGACAGAATCACGGGGAGCTGTTTTTT
few,TRBJ1-5,15,TRBV9,.,CASSPGRRADQPQHF,TGTGCCAGCAGCCCTGGGAGGAGGGCGGATCAGCCCCAGCATTTT
once,TRBJ1-5,14,TRBV19,.,CASRPRGPNQPQHF,TGTGCCAGTAGACCGAGGGGACCCAATCAGCCCCAGCATTTT
many,TRBJ2-5,14,TRBV11-2,.,CASGPNRLVGTQYF,TGTGCCAGCGGACCTAACCGTCTAGTGGGGACCCAGTACTTC
many,TRBJ2-7,11,TRBV29-1,.,CSVAAGHEQYF,TGCAGCGTCGCAGCGGGTCACGAGCAGTACTTC
many,TRBJ2-2,15,TRBV19,TRBD1,CAPTDRGPNTGELFF,TGTGCCCCCACGGACAGGGGACCTAACACCGGGGAGCTGTTTTTT
many,TRBJ2-7,13,TRBV28,.,CASRGLGSYEQYF,TGTGCCAGCAGGGGGCTCGGGAGCTACGAGCAGTACTTC
.,TRBJ2-5,14,TRBV6-1,TRBD2,CASSKGLAWETQYF,TGTGCCAGCAGTAAGGGACTAGCCTGGGAGACCCAGTACTTC
many,TRBJ1-1,14,TRBV5-1,.,CASSFWRDYAEAFF,TGCGCCAGCAGCTTTTGGAGGGATTACGCTGAAGCTTTCTTT
many,TRBJ2-5,18,TRBV6-2/TRBV6-3,TRBD2,CASSYDPLAGDGQETQYF,TGTGCCAGCAGTTACGATCCCCTAGCGGGAGATGGACAAGAGACCCAGTACTTC
.,TRBJ1-4,11,TRBV6-1,.,CATTWDEKLFF,TGTGCCACAACATGGGACGAAAAACTGTTTTTT
many,TRBJ2-5,15,TRBV11-2,.,CASSPGTKGGETQYF,TGTGCCAGCAGCCCCGGGACGAAGGGTGGCGAGACCCAGTACTTC
many,TRBJ2-2,12,TRBV5-1,.,CASSFRTGELFF,TGCGCCAGCAGCTTTCGTACCGGGGAGCTGTTTTTT
many,TRBJ2-2,14,TRBV20-1,.,CSAKQGGSTGELFF,TGCAGTGCTAAGCAGGGGGGGAGCACCGGGGAGCTGTTTTTT
many,TRBJ2-7,16,TRBV14,TRBD1,CASSQPGQGSSYEQYF,TGTGCCAGCAGCCAACCGGGACAGGGGAGCTCCTACGAGCAGTACTTC
many,TRBJ1-1,12,TRBV28,.,CASSLPRWEAFF,TGTGCCAGCAGTCTTCCTCGATGGGAAGCTTTCTTT
many,TRBJ2-5,18,TRBV4-1,TRBD1,CASSQVESGQGEQETQYF,TGCGCCAGCAGCCAAGTTGAAAGCGGACAGGGGGAACAAGAGACCCAGTACTTC